This T cell receptor beta chain emerged from a study of blood T cell repertoires in COVID-19. This clone was observed a few times. Assay: immunoSEQ multiplex PCR; the TCRdb copy retains only in-frame clones and omits some. Of roughly 170,000 clones listed, over 60% are singletons. This receptor was taken from a woman in her 70s with acute or convalescent COVID-19. Sequencing was done on a sample of peripheral blood.

The CDR3 loop is CATSDFGGEQFF. CDR3 DNA: TGTGCCACCAGTGATTTCGGGGGTGAGCAGTTCTTC. V usage is TRBV24-1 and J usage is TRBJ2-1, with D maybe TRBD2 (6 bases). Germline V lookup: CDR1 KGHDR, CDR2 SFDVKD. Trimming took off 1 base at V and 9 bases at J, with 6 bases between the two ends. CDR3 length: 12 amino acids.